This record concerns one T cell receptor beta chain sequence. The record originates from a study of T cell changes during pregnancy in multiple sclerosis. Germline CDR1 is WSHSY and CDR2 is SAAADI. CDR3 length: 13 amino acids. Trimming removed 3 bases at V and 5 bases at J, with 8 bases between. TCRdb's copy holds only in-frame clones and misses some; the assay was immunoSEQ multiplex PCR. In the table there are tens of thousands of clones, around 91% of which are singletons. The specimen was peripheral blood, collected after pregnancy. This receptor was taken from a female donor in good health, enrolled as a control in a pregnancy study. V gene TRBV10-2 combines with J gene TRBJ1-5, with D hard to call. CDR3 residues: CASSEGGYQPQHF. The CDR3 bases are TGCGCCAGCAGTGAAGGAGGGTATCAGCCCCAGCATTTT.